The sequence of this TCR beta chain was determined in a study of T cell changes during pregnancy in multiple sclerosis. Sequenced by immunoSEQ multiplex PCR; TCRdb stores in-frame clones only, minus some. The repertoire holds 30,000 to 35,000 clones, with about 89% as singletons. A single count supports this clone. V shed 5 bases and J shed 5 bases, with 22 bases lying between them. The CDR3 contains 17 residues. Germline assignment: CDR1 SGHAT and CDR2 FQDESV (reference sequence). The sequencing used CD8+ T cells from peripheral blood mononuclear cells, collected before pregnancy. The chain joins TRBV11-1 to TRBJ2-1; D is perhaps TRBD2 (7 bases). This TCR derives from a female donor with multiple sclerosis, enrolled in a pregnancy study. This CDR3 is CASSLSGRGGAHNEQFF. As DNA, the CDR3 is TGTGCCAGCAGCCTCTCTGGAAGGGGGGGGGCCCACAATGAGCAGTTCTTC.